These 22 T cell receptor beta chains were sequenced from one sample in a study of blood T cell repertoires in COVID-19. Repertoires were generated with immunoSEQ multiplex PCR, while TCRdb's copy carries only in-frame clones and drops some. The top ten clones hold around 7.8% of a sample with roughly 250,000 clones, about 80% of them seen once. Sequencing was done on a sample of peripheral blood. The origin of the receptors is a human donor in a cohort sampled during active COVID-19.

This rearrangement joins TRBV11-2 to TRBJ2-7; TRBD1 matches at 10 bases. V lost 5 bases and J lost 3; bases outside the gene matches: 13. The CDR3 covers 17 residues. Germline-derived CDR1 and CDR2 are SGHAT and FQNNGV. The CDR3 coding sequence is TGTGCCAGCAGCCGAGCTGCGGGGGACAGGGGTAACTACGAGCAGTACTTC. This translates into CASSRAAGDRGNYEQYF.

The chain joins TRBV5-6 to TRBJ1-2; 8 nucleotides match TRBD1. With 0 bases clipped from V and 4 bases from J, the junction kept 2 bases outside the gene matches. CDR3 length: 14 residues. Germline assignment: CDR1 SGHDT and CDR2 YYEEEE. DNA of the CDR3: TGTGCCAGCAGCTTGGGGCAGGGGGCCTATGGCTACACCTTC. It translates to CASSLGQGAYGYTF. Combining the CDR3 with reference TRBV5-6 and TRBJ1-2 gives the whole variable domain DAGVTQSPTHLIKTRGQQVTLRCSPKSGHDTVSWYQQALGQGPQFIFQYYEEEERQRGNFPDRFSGHQFPNYSSELNVNALLLGDSALYLCASSLGQGAYGYTFGSGTRLTVV.

Here the CDR3 reads CASDLSGRRTDTQYF. The CDR3 bases are TGCGCCAGCGACCTTAGCGGGAGACGCACAGATACGCAGTATTTT. This chain links TRBV10-2 with TRBJ2-3, with 9 bases fitting TRBD2. With 8 bases clipped from V and 1 base from J, the junction kept 7 bases outside the gene matches. This CDR3 is 15 amino acids long. Germline CDR1 WSHSY, CDR2 SAAADI.

V usage is TRBV6-5 and J usage is TRBJ2-5; 8 positions match TRBD1. This CDR3 is built from 14 residues. Germline CDR1 and CDR2: MNHEY and SVGAGI. V lost 6 bases, J lost 5 bases, and 8 bases stayed unmatched. The CDR3 is CASRSPTGVETQYF. The CDR3 nucleotides are TGTGCCAGCAGAAGCCCGACAGGGGTGGAGACCCAGTACTTC.

J is TRBJ1-4 and V is TRBV7-9, with TRBD1 identical over 8 bases. The CDR3 runs 15 residues. Trimming took 5 bases from V and 9 from J; bases not matched to a gene: 11. Per the germline V gene, CDR1 is SEHNR and CDR2 is FQNEAQ (reference sequence). Here the CDR3 reads CASSAFGTGIQKLFF. DNA of the CDR3: TGTGCCAGCAGCGCCTTTGGGACAGGAATCCAAAAACTGTTTTTT.

This rearrangement joins TRBV25-1 to TRBJ2-5; 10 positions agree with TRBD1. There are 17 residues in the CDR3. Germline V CDR1 and CDR2: MGHDK, SYGVNS. Trimming took 4 bases from V and 2 from J; bases not matched to a gene: 10. DNA of the CDR3: TGTGCCAGCAGTGCTCTCTCCGGGACAGGGGAACAAGAGACCCAGTACTTC. Protein: CASSALSGTGEQETQYF.

The V and J genes are TRBV10-3 and TRBJ2-1; 9 bases fit TRBD2. Germline CDR1 reads ENHRY; CDR2 reads SYGVKD. This CDR3 region has 17 residues. V lost 0 bases, J lost 2 bases, and 5 bases stayed unmatched. The CDR3 DNA sequence: TGTGCCATCAGTGAGTCGGGAGCGGGAGGCACCTACAATGAGCAGTTCTTC. This gives the protein CAISESGAGGTYNEQFF.

The rearrangement joins TRBV28 to TRBJ2-1, with 7 bases matching TRBD2. CDR1 and CDR2 (germline): MDHEN, SYDVKM. The CDR3 length is 14 residues. The V gene end was trimmed by 6 bases and the J gene end by 2 bases; junction bases not matched to a gene: 4. DNA of the CDR3: TGTGCCAGCAGCCTCGGACTAGCCTACAATGAGCAGTTCTTC. Translated, it gives CASSLGLAYNEQFF. The variable domain in full, with the rest retrieved from reference TRBV28 and TRBJ2-1, is DVKVTQSSRYLVKRTGEKVFLECVQDMDHENMFWYRQDPGLGLRLIYFSYDVKMKEKGDIPEGYSVSREKKERFSLILESASTNQTSMYLCASSLGLAYNEQFFGPGTRLTVL.

Note on this clone: The sample has other DNA sequences that encode this CDR3 too. The rearrangement joins TRBV4-3 to TRBJ2-3; D is undetermined. The V gene lost 0 bases and the J gene lost 3 bases, with 10 bases spanning the gap. The V gene's germline CDR1 is LGHNA and CDR2 YSLEER. The CDR3 has 15 amino acids. CDR3 sequence: CASSQDQRGTDTQYF. The CDR3 coding sequence is TGCGCCAGCAGCCAAGATCAGAGAGGAACAGATACGCAGTATTTT.

This clone came up once. The chain has TRBV6-5 and TRBJ1-2; no reliable D call. The ends were cut back, 0 bases at V and 2 bases at J, with 7 bases in the middle. CDR1 MNHEY and CDR2 SVGAGI come from the germline V gene. This CDR3 comprises 14 residues. The CDR3 DNA reads as TGTGCCAGCAGTTACTCGTCGGGGAACTATGGCTACACCTTC. Its protein is CASSYSSGNYGYTF.

This clone was observed a handful of times. This chain joins TRBV5-1 and TRBJ2-5; no clear D gene. Trimming shortened V by 4 bases and J by 2 bases, and 15 bases separated the two germline ends. Per the germline V gene, CDR1 is SGHRS and CDR2 is YFSETQ. The CDR3 covers 15 residues. CDR3 loop: CASSPAQVLQETQYF. The CDR3 nucleotides read TGCGCCAGCAGCCCCGCGCAGGTCCTACAAGAGACCCAGTACTTC.

The chain employs TRBV29-1 and TRBJ2-3; D is ambiguous. Trimming shortened V by 1 base and J by 2 bases, and 10 bases separated the two germline ends. In germline, CDR1 is SQVTM, CDR2 ANQGSEA. The length of the CDR3 is 14 residues. Here the CDR3 DNA reads TGCAGCGTTGAAGGGAGTCCGAACACAGATACGCAGTATTTT. Protein: CSVEGSPNTDTQYF.

This chain uses TRBV3-1 (or the pseudogene TRBV3-2) with TRBJ2-3; D is uncertain. The CDR3 covers 13 residues. V lost 8 bases, J lost 0 bases, and 9 bases lay in between. In germline, CDR1 is LGHDT, CDR2 YNNKEL (reference sequence). CDR3 sequence: CASQGASTDTQYF. CDR3 bases: TGTGCCAGCCAAGGAGCTAGCACAGATACGCAGTATTTT.

The chain has TRBV15 and TRBJ2-3, with TRBD1 matching 10 bases. V lost 2 bases, J lost 5 bases, and 7 bases stayed unmatched. CDR3 length: 16 amino acids. CDR1 is LNHNV, CDR2 YYDKDF, per germline (reference sequence). The CDR3 DNA reads TGTGCCACCAGCAGACATGGACAGGGGGTTGAAGATACGCAGTATTTT. Translation gives CATSRHGQGVEDTQYF.

The chain has TRBV5-8 and TRBJ2-5, with 13 positions matching TRBD2. With V trimmed by 0 bases and J by 3 bases, 2 bases remained unmatched. Germline values: CDR1 SGHTS, CDR2 YDEGEE. The CDR3 runs 16 residues. Here the CDR3 DNA reads TGTGCCAGCAGCTTGGGACTAGCGGGGGGTAAAGAGACCCAGTACTTC. Its translation is CASSLGLAGGKETQYF. The whole variable domain, filled in from reference TRBV5-8 and TRBJ2-5, reads EAGVTQSPTHLIKTRGQQATLRCSPISGHTSVYWYQQALGLGLQFLLWYDEGEERNRGNFPPRFSGRQFPNYSSELNVNALELEDSALYLCASSLGLAGGKETQYFGPGTRLLVL.

The chain combines TRBV5-5 with TRBJ2-1; tentative D call: TRBD2 (7 bases). Per germline, CDR1 SGHKS and CDR2 YYEKEE (reference sequence). The CDR3 runs 18 residues. Trimming removed 1 base from V and 1 base from J, with 18 bases in between. CDR3 sequence reads: CASSLWAGRGASYNEQFF. The CDR3 region has the DNA TGTGCCAGCAGCTTGTGGGCGGGTCGGGGGGCTTCCTACAATGAGCAGTTCTTC.

This clone was seen only once. A junction boundary mismatches the germline segment, possibly from a read error. V usage is TRBV12-3 or TRBV12-4 and J usage is TRBJ2-5, with a possible D match to TRBD2 (5 bases). This CDR3 is built from 12 residues. The CDR3 coding sequence is TGTGCCAGCAGTTTAGCGGTAGGACTTAGGGACTTC. It encodes CASSLAVGLRDF.

The chain recombines TRBV11-2 with TRBJ2-2; 12 bases align to TRBD2. Trimming at V came to 4 bases and at J to 6 bases, leaving 15 bases not matched to a gene. CDR1 and CDR2 (germline): SGHAT, FQNNGV. The CDR3 is 19 amino acids. CDR3: CASSSRAVTSGRRPGELFF. The DNA of the CDR3 is TGTGCCAGCAGCTCCCGGGCCGTGACTAGCGGGAGACGGCCCGGGGAGCTGTTTTTT.

This rearrangement joins TRBV4-3 to TRBJ1-1, with 7 bases matching TRBD1. This CDR3 region has 15 residues. Germline lookup yields CDR1 LGHNA and CDR2 YSLEER. V lost 1 base to trimming and J lost 1 base; unmatched junction nucleotides: 3. The CDR3 here is CASSQAWTGNTEAFF. CDR3 bases: TGCGCCAGCAGCCAAGCATGGACAGGGAACACTGAAGCTTTCTTT.

The chain recombines TRBV2 with TRBJ1-5; D unresolved. Germline assignment: CDR1 SNHLY and CDR2 FYNNEI. The CDR3 runs to 15 residues. Trimming removed 8 bases from V and 2 bases from J, with 16 bases in between. CDR3 DNA sequence: TGTGCCAGCCGAAGAGAGGGAGTTGGCAATCAGCCCCAGCATTTT. Translated: CASRREGVGNQPQHF.

This clone was recorded a few times. This sequence joins TRBV7-2 and TRBJ1-6; 8 bases fit TRBD1. Germline CDR1 and CDR2: SGHTA and FQGNSA. The CDR3 contains 15 residues. V was pared by 1 base and J by 10 bases, with 6 bases of the junction left unmatched. Here the CDR3 DNA reads TGTGCCAGCAGCTTAGGGACAGGGATAAGGTCACCCCTCCACTTT. Protein: CASSLGTGIRSPLHF.

The chain uses TRBV11-3 and TRBJ2-5; the match to TRBD1 covers 9 bases. The J segment lost 5 bases and the V segment lost 4 bases, leaving 8 bases of the junction unmatched. Germline lookup yields CDR1 SGHNT and CDR2 YENEEA. CDR3 length: 15 amino acids. The CDR3 reads CASSSGIQGAETQYF. The CDR3 region has the DNA TGTGCCAGCAGCTCAGGAATACAGGGGGCTGAGACCCAGTACTTC.